One T cell receptor beta chain is described in this entry. As yet, its antigen is unknown. This sample was taken from a study of shared clonotypes between healthy human individuals. Study-wide results and limits: Naive subsets tended to show greater estimated richness than memory subsets.

This CDR3 contains 16 residues. Germline V gene sequence: CDR1 LGHNA, CDR2 YSLEER. V lost 0 bases to trimming and J lost 14 bases, with 22 bases between them. Genomic DNA of each subset was evenly split across several immunoSEQ plates. Some clones are missing from TCRdb's copy, which holds only in-frame ones; the method was immunoSEQ multiplex PCR. The data contain 600,000 to 750,000 clones, about nine tenths of them singletons. The chain joins TRBV4-3 to TRBJ1-4, with TRBD1 as a possible D gene (6 bases). This receptor was identified in a man in his late teens or twenties in good health. Some clones in this sample may be carry-over from other donors' samples. The material sequenced was memory CD8+ T cells from PBMCs. Subset noted: CD45RO+ cells pooled with CCR7-negative TemRA cells. The CDR3 region has the DNA TGCGCCAGCAGCCAAGAAGATCTAGGGGGGGGTGGACTTCTGTTTTTT. It is translated as CASSQEDLGGGGLLFF.